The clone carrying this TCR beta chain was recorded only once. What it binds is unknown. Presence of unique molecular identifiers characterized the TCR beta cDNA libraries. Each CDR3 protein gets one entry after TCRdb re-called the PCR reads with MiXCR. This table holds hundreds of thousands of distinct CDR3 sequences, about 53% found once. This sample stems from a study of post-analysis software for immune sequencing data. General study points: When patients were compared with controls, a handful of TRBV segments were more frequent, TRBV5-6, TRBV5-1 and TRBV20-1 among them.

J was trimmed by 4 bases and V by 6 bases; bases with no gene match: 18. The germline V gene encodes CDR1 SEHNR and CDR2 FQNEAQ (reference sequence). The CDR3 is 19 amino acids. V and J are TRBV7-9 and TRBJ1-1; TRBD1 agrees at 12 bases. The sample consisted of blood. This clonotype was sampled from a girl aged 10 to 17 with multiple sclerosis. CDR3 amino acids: CASRVKGQGALSSGTEAFF. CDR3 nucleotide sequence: TGTGCCAGCAGAGTTAAGGGACAGGGGGCCCTGTCTTCGGGCACTGAAGCTTTCTTT.